The clone carrying this TCR beta chain was found once. The sample originates from a study of PD-L1 blockade in urothelial cancer. Study-wide background: Men with urothelial cancer arising in the bladder made up most of the roughly 29 patients. Analyzed time points were 3 weeks (second dose) and 6 weeks after therapy began.

Trimming cost V 8 bases and J 9 bases, with 11 bases left between them. Germline CDR1 is SNHLY and CDR2 is FYNNEI. CDR3 length equals 11 residues. Assay: immunoSEQ multiplex PCR; the TCRdb copy retains only in-frame clones and omits some. The sample contains tens of thousands of clones, roughly 90% of which appear only once. Described time point: peripheral blood 6 weeks after treatment start. The gene calls are TRBV2 and TRBJ1-5; perhaps TRBD1 as D (6 bases). Sequencing was performed on PBMCs, taken around atezolizumab (anti-PD-L1) treatment. This receptor was obtained from a man aged 60 to 69 with urothelial cancer. The CDR3 DNA sequence: TGTGCCAGCGGACAGAGTTGGCCCCAGCATTTT. Its protein product is CASGQSWPQHF.